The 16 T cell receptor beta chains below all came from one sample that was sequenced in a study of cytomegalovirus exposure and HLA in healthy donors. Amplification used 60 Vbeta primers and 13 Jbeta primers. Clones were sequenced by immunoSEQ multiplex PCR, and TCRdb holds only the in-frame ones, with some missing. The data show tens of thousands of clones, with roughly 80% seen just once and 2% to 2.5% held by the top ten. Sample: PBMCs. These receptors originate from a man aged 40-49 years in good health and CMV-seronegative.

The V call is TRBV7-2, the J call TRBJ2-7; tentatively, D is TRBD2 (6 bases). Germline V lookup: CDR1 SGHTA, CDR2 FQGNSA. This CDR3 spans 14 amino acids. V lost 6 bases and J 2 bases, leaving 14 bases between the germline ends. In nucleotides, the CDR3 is TGTGCCAGCAGTCCCACCGGGAGCGCCTACGAGCAGTACTTC. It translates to CASSPTGSAYEQYF.

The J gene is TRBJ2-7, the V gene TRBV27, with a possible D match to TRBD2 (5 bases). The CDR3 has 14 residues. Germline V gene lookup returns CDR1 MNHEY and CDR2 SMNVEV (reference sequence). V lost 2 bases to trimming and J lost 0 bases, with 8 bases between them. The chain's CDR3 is CASSLKAGSYEQYF. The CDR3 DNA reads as TGTGCCAGCAGTTTAAAGGCGGGCTCCTACGAGCAGTACTTC.

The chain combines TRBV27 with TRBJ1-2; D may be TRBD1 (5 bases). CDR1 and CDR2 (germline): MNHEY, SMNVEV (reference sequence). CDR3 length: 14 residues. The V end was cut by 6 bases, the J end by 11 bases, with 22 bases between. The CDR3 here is CASRDPGYSKGYTF. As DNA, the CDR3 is TGTGCCAGCAGAGACCCAGGGTACTCTAAGGGGTACACCTTC.

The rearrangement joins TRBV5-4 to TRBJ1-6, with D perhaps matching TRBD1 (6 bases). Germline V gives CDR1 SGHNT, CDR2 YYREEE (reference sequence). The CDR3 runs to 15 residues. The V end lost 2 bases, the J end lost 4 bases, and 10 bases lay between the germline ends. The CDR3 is CASSLARGYNSPLHF. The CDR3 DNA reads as TGTGCCAGCAGCTTAGCCAGGGGTTATAATTCACCCCTCCACTTT.

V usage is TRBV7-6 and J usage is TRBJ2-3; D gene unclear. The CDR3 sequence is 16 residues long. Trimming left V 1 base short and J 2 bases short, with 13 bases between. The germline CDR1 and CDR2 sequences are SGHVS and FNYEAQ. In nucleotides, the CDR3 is TGTGCCAGCAGCTTAGGGATGACACAAATCACAGATACGCAGTATTTT. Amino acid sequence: CASSLGMTQITDTQYF.

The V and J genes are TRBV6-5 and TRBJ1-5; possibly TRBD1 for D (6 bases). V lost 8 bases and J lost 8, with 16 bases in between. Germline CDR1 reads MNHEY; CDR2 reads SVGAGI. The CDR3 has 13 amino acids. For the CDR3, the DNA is TGTGCCAGCTCAACAGGGTTACGGGAGCCCCAGCATTTT. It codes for CASSTGLREPQHF.

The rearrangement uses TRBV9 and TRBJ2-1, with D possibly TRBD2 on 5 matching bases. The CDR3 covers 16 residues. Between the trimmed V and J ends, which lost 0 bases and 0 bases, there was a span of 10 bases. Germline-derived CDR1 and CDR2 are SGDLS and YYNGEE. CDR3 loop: CASSVGGSLSYNEQFF. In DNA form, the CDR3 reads TGTGCCAGCAGCGTAGGAGGGTCGCTCTCCTACAATGAGCAGTTCTTC.

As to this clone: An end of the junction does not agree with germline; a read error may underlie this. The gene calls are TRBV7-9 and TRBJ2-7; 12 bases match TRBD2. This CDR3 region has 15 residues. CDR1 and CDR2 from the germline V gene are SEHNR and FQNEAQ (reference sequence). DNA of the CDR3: TGTTCCAGCAGCTCCCGACTAGCGGGGGCAAACGAGCAGTACTTC. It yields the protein CSSSSRLAGANEQYF.

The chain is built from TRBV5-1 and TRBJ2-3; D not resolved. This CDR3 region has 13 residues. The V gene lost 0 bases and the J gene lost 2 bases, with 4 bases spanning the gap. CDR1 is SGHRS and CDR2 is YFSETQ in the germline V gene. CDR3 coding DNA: TGCGCCAGCAGCTTGGTGGCCACAGATACGCAGTATTTT. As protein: CASSLVATDTQYF.

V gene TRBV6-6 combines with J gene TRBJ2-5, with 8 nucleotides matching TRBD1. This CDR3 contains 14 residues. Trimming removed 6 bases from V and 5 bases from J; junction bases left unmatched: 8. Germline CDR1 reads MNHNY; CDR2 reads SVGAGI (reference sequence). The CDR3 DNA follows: TGTGCCAGCAGAGCGGACAGGGTGGGGGAGACCCAGTACTTC. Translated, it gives CASRADRVGETQYF.

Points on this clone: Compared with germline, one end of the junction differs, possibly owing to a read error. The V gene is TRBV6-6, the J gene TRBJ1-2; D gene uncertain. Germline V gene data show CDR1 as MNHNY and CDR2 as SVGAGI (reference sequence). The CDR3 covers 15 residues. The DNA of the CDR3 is TGTGCCAGCAGTGACTCCGGGAGCCAGAACTATGGCTACACCTTC. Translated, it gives CASSDSGSQNYGYTF.

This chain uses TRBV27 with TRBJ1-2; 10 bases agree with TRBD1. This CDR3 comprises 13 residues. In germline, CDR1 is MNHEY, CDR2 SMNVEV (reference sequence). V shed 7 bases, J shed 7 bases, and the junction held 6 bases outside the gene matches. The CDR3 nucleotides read TGTGCCAGCACCGGGACAGGGGTTCTTGGCTACACCTTC. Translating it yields CASTGTGVLGYTF.

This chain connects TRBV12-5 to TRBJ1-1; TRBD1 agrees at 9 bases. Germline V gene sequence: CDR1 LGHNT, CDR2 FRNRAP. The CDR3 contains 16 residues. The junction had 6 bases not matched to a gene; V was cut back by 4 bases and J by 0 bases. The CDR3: CASGSPTGGVNTEAFF. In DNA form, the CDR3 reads TGTGCTAGTGGTTCCCCGACAGGGGGGGTGAACACTGAAGCTTTCTTT. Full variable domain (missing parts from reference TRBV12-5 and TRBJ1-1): DARVTQTPRHKVTEMGQEVTMRCQPILGHNTVFWYRQTMMQGLELLAYFRNRAPLDDSGMPKDRFSAEMPDATLATLKIQPSEPRDSAVYFCASGSPTGGVNTEAFFGQGTRLTVV.

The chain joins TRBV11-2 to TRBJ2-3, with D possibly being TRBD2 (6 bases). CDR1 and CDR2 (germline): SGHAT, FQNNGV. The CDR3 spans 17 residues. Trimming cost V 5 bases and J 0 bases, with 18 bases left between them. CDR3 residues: CASSARLVSSSTDTQYF. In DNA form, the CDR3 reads TGTGCCAGCAGCGCCCGACTAGTTTCCTCTAGCACAGATACGCAGTATTTT.

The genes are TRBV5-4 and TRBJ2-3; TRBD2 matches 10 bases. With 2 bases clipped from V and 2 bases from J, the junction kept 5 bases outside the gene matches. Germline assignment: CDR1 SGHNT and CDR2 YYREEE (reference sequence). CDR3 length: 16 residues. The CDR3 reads CASSLPTSGNTDTQYF. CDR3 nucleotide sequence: TGTGCCAGCAGCTTACCAACTAGCGGGAACACAGATACGCAGTATTTT. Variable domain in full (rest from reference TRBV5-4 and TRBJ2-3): ETGVTQSPTHLIKTRGQQVTLRCSSQSGHNTVSWYQQALGQGPQFIFQYYREEENGRGNFPPRFSGLQFPNYSSELNVNALELDDSALYLCASSLPTSGNTDTQYFGPGTRLTVL.

The CDR3 spells CASSYGGGGAREQFF. The CDR3 coding sequence is TGTGCCAGCAGTTATGGTGGAGGGGGGGCGCGTGAGCAGTTCTTC. The V gene is TRBV6-5, the J gene TRBJ2-1; D may be TRBD2 (7 bases). This CDR3 spans 15 amino acids. V was shortened by 3 bases and J by 9 bases, with 18 bases between the two germline ends. Germline lookup yields CDR1 MNHEY and CDR2 SVGAGI.